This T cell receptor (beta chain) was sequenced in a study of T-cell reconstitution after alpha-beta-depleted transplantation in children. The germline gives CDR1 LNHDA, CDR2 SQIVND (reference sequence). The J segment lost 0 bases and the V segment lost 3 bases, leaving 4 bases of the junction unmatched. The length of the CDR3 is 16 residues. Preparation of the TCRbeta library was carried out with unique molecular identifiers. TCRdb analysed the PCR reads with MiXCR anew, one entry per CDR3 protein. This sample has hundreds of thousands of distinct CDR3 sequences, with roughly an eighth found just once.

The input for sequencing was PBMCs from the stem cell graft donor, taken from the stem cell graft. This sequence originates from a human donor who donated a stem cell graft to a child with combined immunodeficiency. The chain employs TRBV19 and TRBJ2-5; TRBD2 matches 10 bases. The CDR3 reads CASSIRTSGYQETQYF. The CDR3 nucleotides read TGTGCCAGTAGTATTCGGACTAGCGGATACCAAGAGACCCAGTACTTC.